This TCR beta chain was captured by sequencing in a study of blood T cell repertoires in COVID-19. In the study overall: The origin of the acute and convalescent COVID-19 samples was the United States, Italy and Spain.

Per the original data handling: Counts of nucleated cells, estimated from reference gene primer amplification, were obtained. Data came from immunoSEQ multiplex PCR; TCRdb stores just in-frame clones and leaves some out. That table gives V, J and clone size, and the DNA gave D and trimming. The table has around 300,000 clones, roughly 88% seen once; the top ten hold 11%. Germline V gene sequence: CDR1 SGHDT, CDR2 YYEEEE. The ends lost 5 bases at V and 6 bases at J; junction bases unmatched: 5. This CDR3 has 13 residues. The J gene is TRBJ2-5, the V gene TRBV5-6; 9 nucleotides line up with TRBD2. The sequence derives from an older woman with acute or convalescent COVID-19. Sequenced sample: peripheral blood. Written as DNA, the CDR3 is TGTGCCAGCAGTTTCGCGGGGGGGCAGACCCAGTACTTC. Encoded protein: CASSFAGGQTQYF.